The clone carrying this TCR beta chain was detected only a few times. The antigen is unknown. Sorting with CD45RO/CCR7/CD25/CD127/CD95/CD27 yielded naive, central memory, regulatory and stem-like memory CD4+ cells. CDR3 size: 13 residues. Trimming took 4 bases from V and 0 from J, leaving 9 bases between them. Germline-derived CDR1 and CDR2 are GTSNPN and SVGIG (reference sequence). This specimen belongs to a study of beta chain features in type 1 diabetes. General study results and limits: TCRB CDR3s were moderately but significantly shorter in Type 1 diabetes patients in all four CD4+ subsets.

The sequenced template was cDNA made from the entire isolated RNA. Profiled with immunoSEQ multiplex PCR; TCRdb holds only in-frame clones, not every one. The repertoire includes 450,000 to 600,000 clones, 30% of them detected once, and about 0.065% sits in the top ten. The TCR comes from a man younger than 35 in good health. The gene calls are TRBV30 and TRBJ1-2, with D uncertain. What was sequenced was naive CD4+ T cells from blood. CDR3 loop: CAWTIRTNYGYTF. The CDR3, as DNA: TGTGCCTGGACGATAAGGACTAACTATGGCTACACCTTC.